Listed below are T cell receptor beta chains from one sample, sequenced in a study of T cell clonotyping in hematopoietic cell transplantation. The repertoire was sequenced with immunoSEQ multiplex PCR; TCRdb's copy has only in-frame clones and lacks some. The repertoire holds 15,000 to 20,000 clones, with roughly 80% as singletons. The source was peripheral blood mononuclear cells, collected before stem cell transplant. All receptors come from a man between 60 and 75 years old with acute myeloid leukemia. Some clones in this sample may be carry-over from other donors' samples. The CDR3 runs from the conserved cysteine through the conserved F or W. A D gene is named only where the DNA matches it firmly. Not all rows give a size; the values are once, few, many and, for expanded clones, a class.

TGTGCCACCAGGTTGGGTACGAACACTGAAGCTTTCTTT	CATRLGTNTEAFF	TRBV6-1	-	TRBJ1-1	-
TGTGCCACTGGGGGGGGATACGGCAATCAGCCCCAGCATTTT	CATGGGYGNQPQHF	TRBV6-1	few	TRBJ1-5	-
TGCGCCAGCAGCTTGGCCACAGGCCGGGGCACCGGGGAGCTGTTTTTT	CASSLATGRGTGELFF	TRBV5-1	-	TRBJ2-2	-
TGTGCCAGCGTCGAGGACAGGGTAGACGAGCAGTACTTC	CASVEDRVDEQYF	TRBV2	-	TRBJ2-7	TRBD1
TGTGCCAGCAGTTTATCACGCAGGGCAGGAGAGACCCAGTACTTC	CASSLSRRAGETQYF	TRBV27	-	TRBJ2-5	-
TGCAGTGCCGGGGGCTACAATGAGCAGTTCTTC	CSAGGYNEQFF	TRBV20-1	-	TRBJ2-1	-
TGTGCCAGCAGCCAGGACAGGGACGGCCTCCAGCCCCAGCATTTT	CASSQDRDGLQPQHF	TRBV6-1	few	TRBJ1-5	TRBD1
TGTGCCAGCAGCTTAGAGAATGAGCAGTTCTTC	CASSLENEQFF	TRBV7-9	-	TRBJ2-1	-
TGTGCCATCAGAGGCGGACAGGACACAGATACGCAGTATTTT	CAIRGGQDTDTQYF	TRBV10-3	-	TRBJ2-3	TRBD1
TGTGCCAGCAGGGAGAGCGGGGAAAATGAGCAGTTCTTC	CASRESGENEQFF	TRBV6-5	once	TRBJ2-1	TRBD2
TGTGCCAGCAGTTCCGGGATGACTGAAGCTTTCTTT	CASSSGMTEAFF	TRBV6-5	few	TRBJ1-1	-
TGTCGGTACAAGGACTCGGACAGCCGCACAGATACGCAGTATTTT	CRYKDSDSRTDTQYF	TRBV25-1	-	TRBJ2-3	-
TGCGCCAGCAGCCTGGACTACGAGCAGTACTTC	CASSLDYEQYF	TRBV5-1	-	TRBJ2-7	-
TGTGCCAGCAGCTTATCTGGTAGAAGGGGGTCCGGGGAGCTGTTTTTT	CASSLSGRRGSGELFF	TRBV7-3	-	TRBJ2-2	-
TGCGCCAGCGGCTTGGCCGGGGGGAGGAGCACCGGGGAGCTGTTTTTT	CASGLAGGRSTGELFF	TRBV5-1	-	TRBJ2-2	TRBD2
TGTGCCAGCAAGAGGGGGCAGGGCGACTATGGCTACACCTTC	CASKRGQGDYGYTF	TRBV6-5	-	TRBJ1-2	TRBD1
TGTGCCAGCAGCCCTCGGGACAGGGGTTCACCCCTCCACTTT	CASSPRDRGSPLHF	TRBV7-9	-	TRBJ1-6	TRBD1
TGTGCCAGCAGCGTAAGATACGAAACCTACGAGCAGTACTTC	CASSVRYETYEQYF	TRBV9	-	TRBJ2-7	-
TGCGCCAGCAGCCAAGGAAGGCTAAAACAAGGGTCACCCCTCCACTTT	CASSQGRLKQGSPLHF	TRBV4-3	few	TRBJ1-6	-
TGTGCCAGCAGTTACAGCGGCAGTTTCGGTGAAAAACTGTTTTTT	CASSYSGSFGEKLFF	TRBV6-5	-	TRBJ1-4	-
TGTGCCAGCAGCTCACAATCGTTGGTAGGTTTCGACAGCCGCTATGGCTACACCTTC	CASSSQSLVGFDSRYGYTF	TRBV7-3	-	TRBJ1-2	-
TGTGCCAGCTCACCGGCAGGGCGGTATGGCTACACCTTC	CASSPAGRYGYTF	TRBV18	few	TRBJ1-2	-
TGTGCCTGGAGCCCAACTAATGAAAAACTGTTTTTT	CAWSPTNEKLFF	TRBV30	once	TRBJ1-4	-
TGTGCCAGCAGTGGCGGCCCGGTCTCCACGCAGTATTTT	CASSGGPVSTQYF	TRBV7-3	-	TRBJ2-3	-
TGTGCCTGGAGCGGACAGGGTGGCACTGAAGCTTTCTTT	CAWSGQGGTEAFF	TRBV30	-	TRBJ1-1	TRBD1
TGTGCCAGCAGTTCTGACCTAGCCAAAAACATTCAGTACTTC	CASSSDLAKNIQYF	TRBV6-5	-	TRBJ2-4	-
TGTGCCAGCAGTGATTACGTCGGAGGGTCGGTTCCCTACGAGCAGTACTTC	CASSDYVGGSVPYEQYF	TRBV2	-	TRBJ2-7	-
TGTGCCAGCAGCTTAGACCCAATCGGACAGGGGGCGATTGAAAAACTGTTTTTT	CASSLDPIGQGAIEKLFF	TRBV7-2	-	TRBJ1-4	TRBD1
TGTGCCAGCAGCCACCCGGCCTCCGGCGGGGGGGCCGAGGACGGGGAGCTGTTTTTT	CASSHPASGGGAEDGELFF	TRBV7-6	-	TRBJ2-2	TRBD2
TGTGCCTGGAGTGGTTGGGGACTAGCGGGGGGGTACACCGGGGAGCTGTTTTTT	CAWSGWGLAGGYTGELFF	TRBV30	-	TRBJ2-2	TRBD2
TGTGCCAGCAGCGACCAAGCTAGCGGAGAGACCCAGTACTTC	CASSDQASGETQYF	TRBV11-3	-	TRBJ2-5	TRBD2
TGTGCCAGTAGTAAGGGTATCGGTAGCAATCAGCCCCAGCATTTT	CASSKGIGSNQPQHF	TRBV19	-	TRBJ1-5	-
TGTGCCAGCAGCGGTACATCCAACTATGGCTACACCTTC	CASSGTSNYGYTF	TRBV7-9	-	TRBJ1-2	-
TGTGCCAGCAGCTTACGTTCAACCCCTACTGGAAACACCATATATTTT	CASSLRSTPTGNTIYF	TRBV7-2	once	TRBJ1-3	-
TGTGCCAGTAGTCCAGGTGGGAGCAATCAGCCCCAGCATTTT	CASSPGGSNQPQHF	TRBV19	-	TRBJ1-5	-
TGTGCCAGCAGCTTGTGGACAGGGTTTAGCACAGATACGCAGTATTTT	CASSLWTGFSTDTQYF	TRBV5-6	-	TRBJ2-3	TRBD1
TGTGCCAGCAGCTTAGATAGGAACACTGAAGCTTTCTTT	CASSLDRNTEAFF	TRBV11-2	-	TRBJ1-1	-
TGTGCCAGCAGCTTACCCCGGTGGGACACTGAAGCTTTCTTT	CASSLPRWDTEAFF	TRBV7-2	-	TRBJ1-1	-
TGTGCCAGCAGCCCGAAAGGGCCGACCGAGCAGTACTTC	CASSPKGPTEQYF	TRBV7-9	-	TRBJ2-7	-
TGTGCCAGCAGCTTGGGAGGGTACCAAGAGACCCAGTACTTC	CASSLGGYQETQYF	TRBV5-6	once	TRBJ2-5	-